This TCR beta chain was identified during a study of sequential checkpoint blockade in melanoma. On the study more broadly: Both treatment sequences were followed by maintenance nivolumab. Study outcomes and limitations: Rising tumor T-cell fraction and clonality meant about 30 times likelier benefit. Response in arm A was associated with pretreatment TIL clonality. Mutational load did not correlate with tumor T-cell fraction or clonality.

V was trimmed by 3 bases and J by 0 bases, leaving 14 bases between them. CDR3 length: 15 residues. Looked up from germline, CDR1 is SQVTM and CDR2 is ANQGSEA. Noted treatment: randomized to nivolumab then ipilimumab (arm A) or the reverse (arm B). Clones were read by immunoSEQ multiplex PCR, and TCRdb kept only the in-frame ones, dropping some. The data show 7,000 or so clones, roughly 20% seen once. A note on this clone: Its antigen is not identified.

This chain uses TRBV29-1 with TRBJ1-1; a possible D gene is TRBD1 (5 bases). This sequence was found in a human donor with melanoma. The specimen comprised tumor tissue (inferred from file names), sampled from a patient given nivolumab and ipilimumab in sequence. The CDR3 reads CSVDPGQGLNTEAFF. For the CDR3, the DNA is TGCAGCGTTGACCCCGGGCAGGGCTTGAACACTGAAGCTTTCTTT.